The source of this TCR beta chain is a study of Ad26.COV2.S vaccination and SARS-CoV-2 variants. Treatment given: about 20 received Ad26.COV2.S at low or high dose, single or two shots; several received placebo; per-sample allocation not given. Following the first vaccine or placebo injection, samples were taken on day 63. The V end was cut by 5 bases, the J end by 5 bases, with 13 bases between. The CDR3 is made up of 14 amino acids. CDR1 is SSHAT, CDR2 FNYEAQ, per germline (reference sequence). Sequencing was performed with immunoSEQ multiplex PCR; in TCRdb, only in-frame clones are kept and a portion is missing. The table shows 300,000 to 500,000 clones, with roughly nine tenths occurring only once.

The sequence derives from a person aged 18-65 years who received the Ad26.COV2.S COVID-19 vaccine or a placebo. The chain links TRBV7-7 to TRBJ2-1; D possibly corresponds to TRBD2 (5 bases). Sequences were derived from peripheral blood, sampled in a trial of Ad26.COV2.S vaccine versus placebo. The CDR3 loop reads CASSPTRNHNEQFF. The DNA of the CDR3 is TGTGCCAGCAGCCCAACTAGGAATCACAATGAGCAGTTCTTC.